This TCR beta chain appears in the sequencing data of a study of CD8 T cells in ankylosing spondylitis. Study-wide findings and caveats: There was a TCR beta motif, made of several highly homologous variants, that appeared characteristic of ankylosing spondylitis blood.

The CDR3 consists of 15 residues. V dropped 5 bases and J dropped 4 bases, with 14 bases sitting between them. Germline-derived CDR1 and CDR2 are MNHNS and SASEGT. On this clonotype: As yet, its antigen is unknown.

TCRdb re-called the 5' RACE reads with MiXCR, one entry per CDR3 protein. This sample has around 770,000 distinct CDR3 sequences, with approximately 12% found just once. Sequencing was done on a sample of blood, either unsorted or a sorted T cell fraction (not recorded which). This clonotype originated in a male donor with ankylosing spondylitis. The chain joins TRBV6-1 to TRBJ2-2; maybe TRBD2 (5 bases). The CDR3 DNA reads as TGTGCCAGCAGTCTCGGACTTAAGGGCACCGGGGAGCTGTTTTTT. This translates into CASSLGLKGTGELFF.